Below are 5 T cell receptor beta chains sequenced from a single sample in a study of a mutant IDH1 vaccine in newly diagnosed glioma. TCRdb's copy holds only in-frame clones and misses some; the assay was immunoSEQ multiplex PCR. Among 55,000 or so clones listed, 75% to 90% were seen once. The antigens these receptors bind are not known. Time point: week 23, last vaccination. Mutant IDH1 20-mer peptide, at 300 ug, made up each vaccine dose, with topical imiquimod. Sequences were derived from PBMCs, sampled from a glioma patient whose treatment included an IDH1 peptide vaccine. These receptors all stem from a middle-aged man with glioma.

The rearrangement joins TRBV15 to TRBJ2-3, with 9 nucleotides matching TRBD2. J was trimmed by 2 bases and V by 1 base; bases with no gene match: 10. Germline-derived CDR1 and CDR2 are LNHNV and YYDKDF (reference sequence). This CDR3 is 18 amino acids long. CDR3 nucleotide sequence: TGTGCCACCAGCAGAGGCGGGACTAGCCTCATCTCCACAGATACGCAGTATTTT. Translation gives CATSRGGTSLISTDTQYF.

By sample fraction, this clone is medium-sized (0.01 to 0.1%). This rearrangement joins TRBV29-1 to TRBJ2-1, with D uncertain. V lost 8 bases to trimming and J lost 9 bases, with 14 bases between them. The germline CDR1 and CDR2 sequences are SQVTM and ANQGSEA. This CDR3 region has 11 residues. The CDR3 nucleotides are TGCAGCCCTTACTCCGTCGGTGAGCAGTTCTTC. Its translation: CSPYSVGEQFF.

The chain joins TRBV28 to TRBJ1-5, with 7 bases aligning to TRBD1. With V trimmed by 5 bases and J by 3 bases, 4 bases remained unmatched. This CDR3 is built from 14 residues. Germline V gives CDR1 MDHEN, CDR2 SYDVKM. CDR3 DNA sequence: TGTGCCAGCAGTCGAGGGGGCCCCAATCAGCCCCAGCATTTT. It yields the protein CASSRGGPNQPQHF.

This chain joins TRBV7-9 and TRBJ1-1; TRBD1 agrees at 8 bases. Germline CDR1 is SEHNR and CDR2 is FQNEAQ (reference sequence). CDR3 length: 14 residues. J gave up 1 base and V 5 bases, and 3 bases lay outside the gene matches. The CDR3 region has the DNA TGTGCCAGCAGCGCGGGACAGGAGAACACTGAAGCTTTCTTT. It translates to CASSAGQENTEAFF.

In regard to this clone: This CDR3 is also generated by other DNA sequences in the sample. The chain employs TRBV18 and TRBJ1-1; D not resolved. V was trimmed by 2 bases and J by 1 base, leaving 8 bases between them. The CDR3 contains 14 residues. Germline V gene data show CDR1 as KGHSH and CDR2 as LQKENI. Here the CDR3 DNA reads TGTGCCAGCTCACCAATTACGAGGAACACTGAAGCTTTCTTT. Amino acids: CASSPITRNTEAFF.